One sample yielded the 5 T cell receptor beta chains listed below, sequenced in a study of cytomegalovirus exposure and HLA in healthy donors. Amplification used 60 Vbeta primers and 13 Jbeta primers. The table came from immunoSEQ multiplex PCR; TCRdb's copy has only in-frame clones and leaves some out. This table holds about 190,000 clones, roughly 80% found once. Sequences were obtained from PBMCs. The receptors here all came from a man between 35 and 55 years old in good health and CMV-seropositive.

The V and J genes are TRBV19 and TRBJ2-2; TRBD1 matches at 7 bases. Germline V gene lookup returns CDR1 LNHDA and CDR2 SQIVND (reference sequence). This CDR3 region has 15 residues. V gave up 5 bases and J gave up 3 bases; unmatched junction bases: 6. The CDR3 region is CASSSTGMYTGELFF. CDR3 nucleotides: TGTGCCAGTAGTTCGACAGGGATGTACACCGGGGAGCTGTTTTTT.

The chain has TRBV6-6 and TRBJ1-5; possible D gene TRBD1, 6 bases. The ends were cut back, 2 bases at V and 0 bases at J, with 8 bases in the middle. This CDR3 comprises 15 residues. The germline V gene has CDR1 MNHNY and CDR2 SVGAGI (reference sequence). The CDR3 here is CASSYRQDSNQPQHF. The CDR3 DNA reads TGTGCCAGCAGTTACCGACAGGATAGCAATCAGCCCCAGCATTTT.

The CDR3 protein is CASSPTGGWGTEAFF. The CDR3 nucleotides are TGTGCCAGCAGCCCAACCGGGGGATGGGGAACTGAAGCTTTCTTT. This chain links TRBV7-3 with TRBJ1-1; D is perhaps TRBD1 (5 bases). CDR1 and CDR2 (germline): SGHTA, FQGTGA. Trimming shortened V by 5 bases and J by 5 bases, and 18 bases separated the two germline ends. The CDR3 consists of 15 residues.

The V and J genes are TRBV7-9 and TRBJ1-5, with D uncertain. Trimming stripped 5 bases from V and 0 bases from J, with 8 bases between. The CDR3 spans 14 residues. Germline assignment: CDR1 SEHNR and CDR2 FQNEAQ (reference sequence). CDR3 sequence reads: CASSKEASNQPQHF. CDR3 in DNA: TGTGCCAGCAGCAAGGAGGCTAGCAATCAGCCCCAGCATTTT.

This clone was detected a few times. CDR3 sequence (DNA): TGTGCCAGCAGCTCCCCCTCTAGCAACGGGGGCTACGAGCAGTACTTC. Amino acid sequence: CASSSPSSNGGYEQYF. The rearrangement uses TRBV27 and TRBJ2-7; D is possibly TRBD2 (6 bases). V was pared by 6 bases and J by 3 bases, with 21 bases between. The CDR3 length is 16 residues. Germline values: CDR1 MNHEY, CDR2 SMNVEV (reference sequence).